The 4 T cell receptor beta chains below come from one sample, sequenced in a study of beta chain features in type 1 diabetes. Sequenced material consisted of expressed TCRB transcripts (all of the isolated RNA was reverse transcribed). Clones were sequenced by immunoSEQ multiplex PCR, and TCRdb holds only the in-frame ones, with some missing. The sample comprises 300,000 to 450,000 clones, around a fifth of which are singletons, and under 0.055% rests with the top ten. Sequencing used naive CD4+ T cells from blood. The receptors stem from a woman aged 18-30 years in good health.

The genes are TRBV15 and TRBJ2-3; tentative D call: TRBD2 (5 bases). V lost 5 bases and J 0 bases, leaving 18 bases between the germline ends. The CDR3 runs to 17 residues. Germline V gene lookup returns CDR1 LNHNV and CDR2 YYDKDF (reference sequence). CDR3 nucleotides: TGTGCCACCAGCTCTAGAGGGCCGGGAAGGAGCACAGATACGCAGTATTTT. Protein sequence: CATSSRGPGRSTDTQYF. Variable domain in full (rest from reference TRBV15 and TRBJ2-3): DAMVIQNPRYQVTQFGKPVTLSCSQTLNHNVMYWYQQKSSQAPKLLFHYYDKDFNNEADTPDNFQSRRPNTSFCFLDIRSPGLGDTAMYLCATSSRGPGRSTDTQYFGPGTRLTVL.

The chain joins TRBV30 to TRBJ1-2; 8 nucleotides align to TRBD1. The V segment lost 2 bases and the J segment 8 bases; nucleotides outside the gene matches: 7. CDR3 length: 13 amino acids. CDR1 is GTSNPN and CDR2 is SVGIG in the germline V gene (reference sequence). Here the CDR3 reads CAWSFLTGGGYTF. The CDR3 DNA is TGTGCCTGGAGTTTCCTCACAGGGGGAGGCTACACCTTC.

The chain joins TRBV4-2 to TRBJ2-1, with TRBD2 matching over 10 bases. Germline CDR1 and CDR2: LGHNA and YNFKEQ. V shed 5 bases, J shed 4 bases, and the junction held 8 bases outside the gene matches. The CDR3 contains 16 residues. DNA for the CDR3: TGTGCCAGCAGCGCCAATAGCGGGAGGATTTACAATGAGCAGTTCTTC. Its translation is CASSANSGRIYNEQFF.

The genes are TRBV6-5 and TRBJ1-5, with 7 nucleotides matching TRBD1. This CDR3 region has 14 residues. After removal of 5 bases from V and 2 bases from J, the junction contained 3 bases not matched to a gene. The germline V gene has CDR1 MNHEY and CDR2 SVGAGI. This CDR3 is CASSDRVGNQPQHF. The DNA for the CDR3 is TGTGCCAGCAGTGACAGGGTTGGCAATCAGCCCCAGCATTTT.